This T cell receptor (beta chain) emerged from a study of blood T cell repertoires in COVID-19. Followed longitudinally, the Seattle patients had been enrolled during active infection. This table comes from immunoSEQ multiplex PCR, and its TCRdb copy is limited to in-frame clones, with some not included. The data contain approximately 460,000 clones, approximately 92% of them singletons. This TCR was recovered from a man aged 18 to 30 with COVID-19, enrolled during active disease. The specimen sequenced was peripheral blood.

The CDR3 DNA reads as TGTGCCAGCAGCTTGTACGGGGACACCGGGGAGCTGTTTTTT. This gives the protein CASSLYGDTGELFF. The V gene is TRBV5-5, the J gene TRBJ2-2; TRBD2 might be the D (5 bases). V was shortened by 1 base and J by 3 bases, with 7 bases between the two germline ends. From germline, CDR1 is SGHKS and CDR2 YYEKEE (reference sequence). The CDR3 has 14 amino acids.